A selection of T cell receptor beta chains follows, all from one sample in a study of T cell responses to AZD1222 COVID-19 vaccine. Assay: immunoSEQ multiplex PCR; the TCRdb copy retains only in-frame clones and omits some. The sample consists of 100,000 to 150,000 clones, approximately 83% of them appearing once. The material was peripheral blood, obtained on day 0 of AZD1222 vaccination. The receptors were sampled from an adult in good health. CDR3s include the opening cysteine and the closing phenylalanine or tryptophan. The size of a clone is reported for some rows only, either as once, few or many, or as a class for expanded clones.

>TRBJ2-2|-|TRBV11-3
CASSRDRFRSGTGELFF
>TRBJ1-1|-|TRBV7-9
CASSLGAGLRLAEAFF
>TRBJ2-3|-|TRBV10-1
CASSETSKDTQYF
>TRBJ1-4|once|TRBV9
CASSVVPAWGEKLFF
>TRBJ1-1|-|TRBV7-9
CASNPAKGKDTEAFF
>TRBJ2-2|-|TRBV5-1
CASSLELASSGELFF
>TRBJ2-7|-|TRBV5-1
CASSFSQALTYEQYF
>TRBJ2-7|-|TRBV9
CASSGLAGTENYEQYF
>TRBJ1-1|-|TRBV7-3
CASSLDRGNTEAFF
>TRBJ2-5|-|TRBV7-2
CASSLNKGQETQYF
>TRBJ1-1|-|TRBV30
CAYRELNTEAFF
>TRBJ2-2|-|TRBV19
CASSKGLAGGENTGELFF
>TRBJ2-7|-|TRBV7-2
CASRKREPSYEQYF
>TRBJ1-4|-|TRBV2
CASNLRAATNEKLFF
>TRBJ1-2|-|TRBV7-2
CASSLGRERGYTF
>TRBJ1-6|few|TRBV5-6
CASSLGDRASPLHF
>TRBJ2-5|-|TRBV3-1/TRBV3-2
CASRQRTSGETQYF
>TRBJ1-4|once|TRBV4-2
CASSQGEGVWEKLFF